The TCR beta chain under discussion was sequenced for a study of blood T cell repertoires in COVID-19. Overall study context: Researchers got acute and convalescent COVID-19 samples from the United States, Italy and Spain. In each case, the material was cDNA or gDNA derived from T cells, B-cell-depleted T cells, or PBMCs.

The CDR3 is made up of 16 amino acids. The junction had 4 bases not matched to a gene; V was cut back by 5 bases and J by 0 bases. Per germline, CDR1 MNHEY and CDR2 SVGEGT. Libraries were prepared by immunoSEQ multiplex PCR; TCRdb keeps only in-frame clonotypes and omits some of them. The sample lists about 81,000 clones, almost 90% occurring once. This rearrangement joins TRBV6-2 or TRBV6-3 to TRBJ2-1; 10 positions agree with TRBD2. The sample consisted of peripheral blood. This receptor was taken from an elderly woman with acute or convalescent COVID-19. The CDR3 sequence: CASSTRLAGSYNEQFF. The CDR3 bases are TGTGCCAGCAGTACTCGACTAGCGGGCTCCTACAATGAGCAGTTCTTC.